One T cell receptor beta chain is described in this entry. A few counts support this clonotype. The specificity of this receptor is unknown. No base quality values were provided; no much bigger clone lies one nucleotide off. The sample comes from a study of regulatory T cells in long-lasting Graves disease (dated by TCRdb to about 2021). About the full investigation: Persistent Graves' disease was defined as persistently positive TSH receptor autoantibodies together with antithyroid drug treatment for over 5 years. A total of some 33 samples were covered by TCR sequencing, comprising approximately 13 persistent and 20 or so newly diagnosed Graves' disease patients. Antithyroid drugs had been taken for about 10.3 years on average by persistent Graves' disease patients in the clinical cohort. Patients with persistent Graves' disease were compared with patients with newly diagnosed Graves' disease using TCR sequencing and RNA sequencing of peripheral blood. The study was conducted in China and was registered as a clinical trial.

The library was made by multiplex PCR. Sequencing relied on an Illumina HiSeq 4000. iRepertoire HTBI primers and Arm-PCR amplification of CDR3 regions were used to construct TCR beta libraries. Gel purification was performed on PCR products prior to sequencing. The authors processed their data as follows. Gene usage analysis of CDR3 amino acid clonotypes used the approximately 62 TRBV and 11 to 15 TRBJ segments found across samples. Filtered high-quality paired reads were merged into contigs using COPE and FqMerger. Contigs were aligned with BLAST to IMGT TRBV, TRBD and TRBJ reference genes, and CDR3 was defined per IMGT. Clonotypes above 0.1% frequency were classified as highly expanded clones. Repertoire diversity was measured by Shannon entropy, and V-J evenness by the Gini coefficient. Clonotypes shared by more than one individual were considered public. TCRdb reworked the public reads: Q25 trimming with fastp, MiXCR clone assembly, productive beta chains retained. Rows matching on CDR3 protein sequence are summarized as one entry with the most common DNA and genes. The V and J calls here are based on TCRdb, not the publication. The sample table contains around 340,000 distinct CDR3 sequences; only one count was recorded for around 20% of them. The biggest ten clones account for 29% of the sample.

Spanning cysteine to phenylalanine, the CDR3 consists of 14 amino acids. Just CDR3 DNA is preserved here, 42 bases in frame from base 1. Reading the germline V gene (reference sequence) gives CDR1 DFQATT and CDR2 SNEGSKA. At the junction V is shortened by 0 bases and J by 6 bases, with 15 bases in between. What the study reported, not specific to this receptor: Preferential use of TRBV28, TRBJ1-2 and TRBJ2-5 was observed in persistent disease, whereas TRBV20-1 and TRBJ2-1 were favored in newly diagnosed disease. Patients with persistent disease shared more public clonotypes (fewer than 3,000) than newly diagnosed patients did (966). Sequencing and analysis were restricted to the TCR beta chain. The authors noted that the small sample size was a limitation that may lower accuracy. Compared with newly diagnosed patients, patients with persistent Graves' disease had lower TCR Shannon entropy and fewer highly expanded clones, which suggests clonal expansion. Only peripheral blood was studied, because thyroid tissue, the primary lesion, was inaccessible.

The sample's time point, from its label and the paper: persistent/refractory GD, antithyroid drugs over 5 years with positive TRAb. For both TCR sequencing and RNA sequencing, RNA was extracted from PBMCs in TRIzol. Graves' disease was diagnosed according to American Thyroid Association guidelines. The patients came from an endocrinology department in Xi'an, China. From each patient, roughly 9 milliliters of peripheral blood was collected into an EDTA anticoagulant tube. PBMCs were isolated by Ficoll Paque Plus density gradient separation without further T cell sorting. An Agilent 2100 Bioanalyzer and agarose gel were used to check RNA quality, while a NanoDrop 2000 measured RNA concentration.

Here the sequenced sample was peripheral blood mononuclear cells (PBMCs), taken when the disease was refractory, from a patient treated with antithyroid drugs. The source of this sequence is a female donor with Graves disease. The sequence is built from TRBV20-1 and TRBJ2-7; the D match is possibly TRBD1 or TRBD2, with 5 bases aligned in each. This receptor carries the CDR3 CSARDLAGTGEQYF. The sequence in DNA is TGCAGTGCTAGAGATCTGGCAGGGACCGGCGAGCAGTACTTC.